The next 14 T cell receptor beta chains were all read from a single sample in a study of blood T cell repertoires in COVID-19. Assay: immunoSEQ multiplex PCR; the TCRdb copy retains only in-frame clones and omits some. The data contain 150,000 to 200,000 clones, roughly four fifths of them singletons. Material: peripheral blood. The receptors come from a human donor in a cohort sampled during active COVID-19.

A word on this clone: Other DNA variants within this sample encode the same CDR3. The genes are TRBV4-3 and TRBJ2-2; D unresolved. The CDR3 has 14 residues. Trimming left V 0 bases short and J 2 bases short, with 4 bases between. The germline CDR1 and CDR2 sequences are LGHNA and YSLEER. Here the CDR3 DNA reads TGCGCCAGCAGCCAAGATATTAACACCGGGGAGCTGTTTTTT. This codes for CASSQDINTGELFF.

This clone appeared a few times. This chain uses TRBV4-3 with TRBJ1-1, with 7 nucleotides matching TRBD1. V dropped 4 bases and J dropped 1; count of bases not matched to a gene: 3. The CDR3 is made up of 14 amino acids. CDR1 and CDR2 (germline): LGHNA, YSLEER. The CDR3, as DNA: TGCGCCAGCAGCCCGGGACAGACGAACACTGAAGCTTTCTTT. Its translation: CASSPGQTNTEAFF.

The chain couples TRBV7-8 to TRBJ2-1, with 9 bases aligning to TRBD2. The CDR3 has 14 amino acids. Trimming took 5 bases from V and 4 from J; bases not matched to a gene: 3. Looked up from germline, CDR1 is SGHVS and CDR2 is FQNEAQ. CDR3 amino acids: CASSLLAGYNEQFF. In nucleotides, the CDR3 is TGTGCCAGCAGCCTTCTAGCGGGGTACAATGAGCAGTTCTTC.

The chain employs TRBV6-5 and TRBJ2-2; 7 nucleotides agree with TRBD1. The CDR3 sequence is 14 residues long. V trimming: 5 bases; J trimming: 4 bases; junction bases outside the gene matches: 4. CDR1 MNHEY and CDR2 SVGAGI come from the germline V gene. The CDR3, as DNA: TGTGCCAGCAGTCAGACAGGGTCCACCGGGGAGCTGTTTTTT. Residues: CASSQTGSTGELFF.

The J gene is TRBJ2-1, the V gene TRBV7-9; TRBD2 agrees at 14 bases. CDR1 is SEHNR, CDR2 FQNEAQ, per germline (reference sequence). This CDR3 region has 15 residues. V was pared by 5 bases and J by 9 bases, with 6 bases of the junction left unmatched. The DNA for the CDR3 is TGTGCCAGCAGCCCCCCGGGACTAGCGGGGGCTGAGCAGTTCTTC. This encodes CASSPPGLAGAEQFF.

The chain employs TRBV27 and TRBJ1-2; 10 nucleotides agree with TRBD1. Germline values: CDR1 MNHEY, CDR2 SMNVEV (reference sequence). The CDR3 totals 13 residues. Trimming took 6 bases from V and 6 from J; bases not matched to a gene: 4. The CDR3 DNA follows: TGTGCCAGCAGGGTGACAGGGGGCCATGGCTACACCTTC. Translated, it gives CASRVTGGHGYTF.

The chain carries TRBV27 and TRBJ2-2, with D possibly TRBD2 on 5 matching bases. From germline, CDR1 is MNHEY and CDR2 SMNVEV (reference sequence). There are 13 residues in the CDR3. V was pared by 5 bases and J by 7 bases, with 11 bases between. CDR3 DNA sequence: TGTGCCAGCAGTCCGATAGCGTACGGGGAGCTGTTTTTT. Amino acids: CASSPIAYGELFF.

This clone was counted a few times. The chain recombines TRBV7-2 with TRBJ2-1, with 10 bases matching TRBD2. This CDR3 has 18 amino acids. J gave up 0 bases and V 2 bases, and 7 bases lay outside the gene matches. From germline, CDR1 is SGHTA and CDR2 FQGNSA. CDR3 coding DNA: TGTGCCAGCAGCTTATCGCCTAGCGGGAGTTTCTCCTACAATGAGCAGTTCTTC. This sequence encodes CASSLSPSGSFSYNEQFF.

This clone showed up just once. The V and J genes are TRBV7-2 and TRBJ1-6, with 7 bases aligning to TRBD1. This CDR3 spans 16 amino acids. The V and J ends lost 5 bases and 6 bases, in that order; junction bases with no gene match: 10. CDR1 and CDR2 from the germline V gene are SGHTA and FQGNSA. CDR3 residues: CASSHLRDSLNSPLHF. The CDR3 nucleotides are TGTGCCAGCAGCCACCTAAGGGACAGCCTTAATTCACCCCTCCACTTT. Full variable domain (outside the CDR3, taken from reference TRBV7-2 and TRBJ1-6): GAGVSQSPSNKVTEKGKDVELRCDPISGHTALYWYRQSLGQGLEFLIYFQGNSAPDKSGLPSDRFSAERTGGSVSTLTIQRTQQEDSAVYLCASSHLRDSLNSPLHFGNGTRLTVT.

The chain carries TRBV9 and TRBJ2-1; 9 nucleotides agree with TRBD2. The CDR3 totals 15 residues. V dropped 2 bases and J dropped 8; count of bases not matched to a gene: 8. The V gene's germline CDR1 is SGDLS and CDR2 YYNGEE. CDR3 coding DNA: TGTGCCAGCAGCGTCTTAGGCGGGAGGGCCGATGAGCAGTTCTTC. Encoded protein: CASSVLGGRADEQFF.

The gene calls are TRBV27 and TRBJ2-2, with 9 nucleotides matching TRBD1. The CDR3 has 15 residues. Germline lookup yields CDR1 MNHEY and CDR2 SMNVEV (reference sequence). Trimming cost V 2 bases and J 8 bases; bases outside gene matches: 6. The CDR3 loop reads CASSLTRGTGGELFF. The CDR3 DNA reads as TGTGCCAGCAGTTTAACCCGCGGGACAGGGGGGGAGCTGTTTTTT.

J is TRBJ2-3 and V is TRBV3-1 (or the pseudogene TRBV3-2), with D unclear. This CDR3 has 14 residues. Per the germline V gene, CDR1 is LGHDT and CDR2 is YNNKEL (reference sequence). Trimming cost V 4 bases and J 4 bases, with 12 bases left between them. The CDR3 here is CASSLARVADTQYF. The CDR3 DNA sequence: TGTGCCAGCAGCCTAGCTCGGGTCGCAGATACGCAGTATTTT.

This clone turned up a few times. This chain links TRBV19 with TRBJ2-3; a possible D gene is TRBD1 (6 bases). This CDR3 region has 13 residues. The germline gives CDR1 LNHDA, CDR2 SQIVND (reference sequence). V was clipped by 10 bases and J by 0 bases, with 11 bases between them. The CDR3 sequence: CATQGSSTDTQYF. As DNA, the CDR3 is TGTGCCACACAGGGCTCTAGCACAGATACGCAGTATTTT.

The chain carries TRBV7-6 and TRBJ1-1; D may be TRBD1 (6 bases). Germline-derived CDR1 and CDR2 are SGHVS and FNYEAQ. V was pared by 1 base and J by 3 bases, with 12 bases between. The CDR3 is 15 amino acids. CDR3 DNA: TGTGCCAGCAGCTTAGGGACAGTTTTAGACACTGAAGCTTTCTTT. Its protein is CASSLGTVLDTEAFF.